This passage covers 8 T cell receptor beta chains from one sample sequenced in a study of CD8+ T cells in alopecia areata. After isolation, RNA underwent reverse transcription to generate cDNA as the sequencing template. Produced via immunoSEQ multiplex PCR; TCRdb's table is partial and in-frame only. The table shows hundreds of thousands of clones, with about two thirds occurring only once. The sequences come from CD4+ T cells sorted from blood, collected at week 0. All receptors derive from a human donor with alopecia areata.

As DNA, the CDR3 is TGCAGCGCCCGCCAGGCCTACGAGCAGTACTTC. Protein product: CSARQAYEQYF. This chain uses TRBV29-1 with TRBJ2-7; D is unresolved. V lost 7 bases and J lost 2, with 9 bases in between. There are 11 residues in the CDR3. The germline gives CDR1 SQVTM, CDR2 ANQGSEA.

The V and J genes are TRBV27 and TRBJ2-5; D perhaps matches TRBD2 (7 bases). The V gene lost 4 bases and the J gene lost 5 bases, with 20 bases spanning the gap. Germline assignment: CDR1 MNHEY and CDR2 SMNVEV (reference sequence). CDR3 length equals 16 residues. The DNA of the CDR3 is TGTGCCAGCAGTTGGAAACCTGGACTAGGGGGGGAGACCCAGTACTTC. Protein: CASSWKPGLGGETQYF.

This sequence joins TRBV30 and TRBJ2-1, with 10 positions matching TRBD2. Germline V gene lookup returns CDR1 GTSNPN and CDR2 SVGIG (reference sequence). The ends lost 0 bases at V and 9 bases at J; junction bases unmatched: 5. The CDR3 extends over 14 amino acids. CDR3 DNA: TGTGCCTGGAGTGTCACTAGCGGGGTAGGTGAGCAGTTCTTC. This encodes CAWSVTSGVGEQFF.

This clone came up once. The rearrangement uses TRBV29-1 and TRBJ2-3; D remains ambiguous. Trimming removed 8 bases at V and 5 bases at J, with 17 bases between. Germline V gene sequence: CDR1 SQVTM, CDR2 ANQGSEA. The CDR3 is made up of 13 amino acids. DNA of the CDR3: TGCAGCTTAAGGATTTCCGGAATAGATACGCAGTATTTT. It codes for CSLRISGIDTQYF.

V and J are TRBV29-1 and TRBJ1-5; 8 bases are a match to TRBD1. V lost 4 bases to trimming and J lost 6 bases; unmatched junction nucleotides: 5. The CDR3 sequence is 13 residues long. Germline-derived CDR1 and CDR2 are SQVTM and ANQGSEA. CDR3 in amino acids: CSVAVQGVQPQHF. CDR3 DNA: TGCAGCGTTGCGGTACAGGGGGTTCAGCCCCAGCATTTT.

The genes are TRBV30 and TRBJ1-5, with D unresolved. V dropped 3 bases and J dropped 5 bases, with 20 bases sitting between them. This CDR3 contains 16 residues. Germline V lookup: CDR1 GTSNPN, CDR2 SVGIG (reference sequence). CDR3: CAWSRGPSSRYQPQHF. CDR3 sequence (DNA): TGTGCCTGGAGCAGAGGACCCTCTAGCAGGTATCAGCCCCAGCATTTT. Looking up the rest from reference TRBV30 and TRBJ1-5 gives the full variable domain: SQTIHQWPATLVQPVGSPLSLECTVEGTSNPNLYWYRQAAGRGLQLLFYSVGIGQISSEVPQNLSASRPQDRQFILSSKKLLLSDSGFYLCAWSRGPSSRYQPQHFGDGTRLSIL.

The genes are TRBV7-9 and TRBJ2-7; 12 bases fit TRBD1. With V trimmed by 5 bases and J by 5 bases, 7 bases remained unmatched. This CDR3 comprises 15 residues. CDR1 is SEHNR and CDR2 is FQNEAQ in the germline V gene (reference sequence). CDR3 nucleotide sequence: TGTGCCAGCAGCGCTCCGGGACAGGGGGCCAACGAGCAGTACTTC. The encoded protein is CASSAPGQGANEQYF. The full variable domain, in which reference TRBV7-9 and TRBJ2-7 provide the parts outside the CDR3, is DTGVSQNPRHKITKRGQNVTFRCDPISEHNRLYWYRQTLGQGPEFLTYFQNEAQLEKSRLLSDRFSAERPKGSFSTLEIQRTEQGDSAMYLCASSAPGQGANEQYFGPGTRLTVT.

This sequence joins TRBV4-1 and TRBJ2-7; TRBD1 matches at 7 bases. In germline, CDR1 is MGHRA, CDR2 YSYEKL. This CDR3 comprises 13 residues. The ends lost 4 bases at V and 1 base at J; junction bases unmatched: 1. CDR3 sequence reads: CASSRQGSYEQYF. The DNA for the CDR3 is TGCGCCAGCAGCCGACAGGGTTCCTACGAGCAGTACTTC.